One and the same sample provided the 18 T cell receptor beta chains below, sequenced in a study of T-cell memory formation after mild COVID-19. TCRdb recomputed calls from the 5' RACE reads with MiXCR, one row per CDR3 protein. Of around 370,000 distinct CDR3 sequences listed, roughly 21% were seen once; the top ten hold around 12%. Specimen: PBMCs or a T cell subset sorted from them (not recorded which). These TCRs come from an adult woman who had mild COVID-19 (a few samples of this study predate the infection). Cell type and time point are not known.

This chain connects TRBV12-3 or TRBV12-4 to TRBJ2-5; D gene unclear. Trimming took off 4 bases at V and 1 base at J, with 16 bases between the two ends. The CDR3 has 16 residues. CDR3 bases: TGTGCCAGCAGTTATTCTCGATTACCCACCCAAGAGACCCAGTACTTC. Encoded protein: CASSYSRLPTQETQYF.

This clonotype came up a few times. The V and J genes are TRBV20-1 and TRBJ2-7, with 11 bases matching TRBD1. The CDR3 consists of 14 residues. Germline V gene sequence: CDR1 DFQATT, CDR2 SNEGSKA (reference sequence). With 0 bases clipped from V and 7 bases from J, the junction kept 5 bases outside the gene matches. CDR3 amino acids: CSAREGQGEGEQYF. Written as DNA, the CDR3 is TGCAGTGCTAGAGAGGGACAGGGGGAAGGGGAGCAGTACTTC.

There are a few counts of this clonotype. V and J are TRBV12-3 or TRBV12-4 and TRBJ2-5; 14 bases are a match to TRBD2. Trimming took 5 bases from V and 1 from J; bases not matched to a gene: 9. The CDR3 is 18 residues long. The CDR3 reads CASSRGTSGSTIQETQYF. The CDR3 DNA is TGTGCCAGCAGTCGGGGGACTAGCGGGAGTACCATCCAAGAGACCCAGTACTTC.

In its sample, this clonotype was seen many times. V gene TRBV20-1 combines with J gene TRBJ2-7; 10 bases fit TRBD2. Losses at the gene ends were 3 bases for V and 5 bases for J; bases not matched to a gene: 13. The CDR3 is 16 amino acids. Germline V gene lookup returns CDR1 DFQATT and CDR2 SNEGSKA (reference sequence). The CDR3 coding sequence is TGCAGTGCTAGCGCCCTAGCGGGAGCTTCAATCCACGAGCAGTACTTC. Translated: CSASALAGASIHEQYF.

The CDR3, as DNA: TGCAGTGCTAGAGACCTATCTAGCGGGACGAACACCGGGGAGCTGTTTTTT. Translated, it gives CSARDLSSGTNTGELFF. V and J are TRBV20-1 and TRBJ2-2; TRBD2 matches at 9 bases. This CDR3 region has 17 residues. Germline assignment: CDR1 DFQATT and CDR2 SNEGSKA (reference sequence). V lost 0 bases to trimming and J lost 0 bases; unmatched junction nucleotides: 5.

This chain uses TRBV5-1 with TRBJ1-2, with TRBD1 identical over 7 bases. The CDR3 has 14 amino acids. The V gene's germline CDR1 is SGHRS and CDR2 YFSETQ. With V trimmed by 2 bases and J by 8 bases, 9 bases remained unmatched. CDR3 loop: CASSFEGATGGYTF. The CDR3 region has the DNA TGCGCCAGCAGCTTCGAGGGGGCAACGGGAGGCTACACCTTC.

This clonotype was seen more than once but under ten times. The V gene is TRBV20-1, the J gene TRBJ1-1; possible D gene TRBD1, 5 bases. Germline V gene lookup returns CDR1 DFQATT and CDR2 SNEGSKA (reference sequence). This CDR3 spans 13 amino acids. V lost 3 bases and J lost 5, with 13 bases in between. CDR3 loop: CSARDWEGTEAFF. The CDR3 region has the DNA TGCAGTGCTAGGGATTGGGAGGGGACTGAAGCTTTCTTT.

This chain uses TRBV27 with TRBJ2-7; 11 bases are shared with TRBD2. The junction had 9 bases not matched to a gene; V was cut back by 4 bases and J by 4 bases. Germline V lookup: CDR1 MNHEY, CDR2 SMNVEV (reference sequence). The CDR3 contains 16 residues. The CDR3 protein is CASSSLLAGEWYEQYF. The DNA of the CDR3 is TGTGCCAGCAGTTCCCTACTAGCGGGAGAATGGTACGAGCAGTACTTC.

The chain has TRBV9 and TRBJ2-2; perhaps TRBD1 as D (6 bases). CDR3 length equals 15 residues. The V end lost 0 bases, the J end lost 6 bases, and 12 bases lay between the germline ends. Per the germline V gene, CDR1 is SGDLS and CDR2 is YYNGEE. Written as DNA, the CDR3 is TGTGCCAGCAGCGTAGAACAGGGAGCGGCCGGGGAGCTGTTTTTT. Protein sequence: CASSVEQGAAGELFF. The entire variable domain, with the rest obtained from reference TRBV9 and TRBJ2-2, is as follows: DSGVTQTPKHLITATGQRVTLRCSPRSGDLSVYWYQQSLDQGLQFLIQYYNGEERAKGNILERFSAQQFPDLHSELNLSSLELGDSALYFCASSVEQGAAGELFFGEGSRLTVL.

This clonotype was detected only a few times. The chain carries TRBV6-5 and TRBJ1-5; TRBD1 matches at 7 bases. The CDR3 consists of 16 residues. The J segment lost 0 bases and the V segment lost 5 bases, leaving 7 bases of the junction unmatched. Germline CDR1 reads MNHEY; CDR2 reads SVGAGI. For the CDR3, the DNA is TGTGCCAGCAGTCTGACAGGGAGAGGTAGCAATCAGCCCCAGCATTTT. Encoded protein: CASSLTGRGSNQPQHF.

This clonotype occurred a few times. The rearrangement links TRBV20-1 to TRBJ2-1, with 8 bases lining up with TRBD2. The V segment lost 7 bases and the J segment 0 bases; nucleotides outside the gene matches: 20. The germline gives CDR1 DFQATT, CDR2 SNEGSKA (reference sequence). The length of the CDR3 is 19 residues. The CDR3 sequence is CSVRGRGGPLISSYNEQFF. CDR3 nucleotides: TGCAGTGTCAGAGGTCGGGGGGGGCCCCTTATTTCCTCCTACAATGAGCAGTTCTTC.

V is TRBV9 and J is TRBJ2-6, with TRBD1 as a possible D gene (6 bases). Germline CDR1 is SGDLS and CDR2 is YYNGEE. The CDR3 loop spans 17 amino acids. The germline V and J ends were trimmed by 3 bases and 0 bases, with 13 bases remaining between them. As DNA, the CDR3 is TGTGCCAGCAGCGCACAGGGATTTAACTCTGGGGCCAACGTCCTGACTTTC. Its translation is CASSAQGFNSGANVLTF.

This clonotype was counted at least ten times. This chain uses TRBV18 with TRBJ1-2, with TRBD1 identical over 8 bases. Germline V gene sequence: CDR1 KGHSH, CDR2 LQKENI. The ends lost 8 bases at V and 6 bases at J; junction bases unmatched: 11. The CDR3 is 14 residues long. The CDR3 coding sequence is TGTGCCAGCGCTCCTCAGGGGGCAGGGAATGGCTACACCTTC. Translated, it gives CASAPQGAGNGYTF.

The chain employs TRBV30 and TRBJ2-4, with TRBD1 as a possible D gene (5 bases). The CDR3 consists of 14 residues. Trimming left V 4 bases short and J 0 bases short, with 10 bases between. CDR1 is GTSNPN, CDR2 SVGIG, per germline (reference sequence). CDR3 DNA sequence: TGTGCCTGGATACCCAGGGTAGCCAAAAACATTCAGTACTTC. This gives the protein CAWIPRVAKNIQYF. Combining the CDR3 with reference TRBV30 and TRBJ2-4 gives the whole variable domain SQTIHQWPATLVQPVGSPLSLECTVEGTSNPNLYWYRQAAGRGLQLLFYSVGIGQISSEVPQNLSASRPQDRQFILSSKKLLLSDSGFYLCAWIPRVAKNIQYFGAGTRLSVL.

This clonotype was seen a handful of times. The junction shows a germline mismatch at one end, possibly a read error. The CDR3 sequence is CATSDFDGELFF. Here the CDR3 DNA reads TGTGCCACCAGTGATTTTGACGGGGAGCTGTTCTTC. V usage is TRBV24-1 and J usage is TRBJ2-1, with D tentatively TRBD2 (5 bases). CDR3 length equals 12 residues. Germline CDR1 is KGHDR and CDR2 is SFDVKD.

This chain connects TRBV7-9 to TRBJ2-5; D is perhaps TRBD2 (6 bases). The CDR3 has 14 residues. CDR1 and CDR2 (germline): SEHNR, FQNEAQ (reference sequence). The V end lost 11 bases, the J end lost 2 bases, and 18 bases lay between the germline ends. The CDR3 loop reads CAATVAGTQETQYF. CDR3 DNA: TGTGCCGCGACCGTAGCCGGGACTCAAGAGACCCAGTACTTC.

The table lists this clonotype with a few counts. The chain employs TRBV7-6 and TRBJ2-3; D unclear. The CDR3 has 16 amino acids. Germline CDR1 is SGHVS and CDR2 is FNYEAQ. V shed 4 bases and J shed 4 bases, with 18 bases lying between them. CDR3: CASSWFVGESADTQYF. The CDR3, as DNA: TGTGCCAGCAGCTGGTTTGTGGGTGAGAGCGCAGATACGCAGTATTTT.

This clonotype has just a few counts. The J gene is TRBJ2-7, the V gene TRBV27, with TRBD2 matching 7 bases. The CDR3 has 15 amino acids. V shed 0 bases, J shed 2 bases, and the junction held 4 bases outside the gene matches. Germline-derived CDR1 and CDR2 are MNHEY and SMNVEV (reference sequence). CDR3 coding DNA: TGTGCCAGCAGTTTATCGCGGGAGTTTCCCTACGAGCAGTACTTC. Amino acid sequence: CASSLSREFPYEQYF.